These T cell receptor beta chains were read from a single sample in a study of blood T cell repertoires in COVID-19. The protocol was immunoSEQ multiplex PCR, while the TCRdb copy is restricted to in-frame clones and leaves out a portion. The sample yields a few hundred thousand clones, around 85% seen once. The specimen was peripheral blood. These receptors all stem from a woman in her seventies with acute or convalescent COVID-19. Both conserved end residues are part of each CDR3. A D gene is named only where the DNA matches it firmly. Size tells how often a clone was seen (once, few, many) or the class of an expanded clone, and some rows leave it out.

clone size: NA
V gene: TRBV7-3
J gene: TRBJ2-1
D gene: NA
CDR3 DNA: TGTGCCAGCAGCCAAAATGCCGGGAGAGCCCACAATGAGCAGTTCTTC
CDR3 protein: CASSQNAGRAHNEQFF

clone size: NA
V gene: TRBV5-1
J gene: TRBJ1-1
D gene: TRBD1
CDR3 DNA: TGCGCCAGCAGCCCTGGACAGGGGCTGCTTACTGAAGCTTTCTTT
CDR3 protein: CASSPGQGLLTEAFF

clone size: NA
V gene: TRBV15
J gene: TRBJ2-1
D gene: TRBD2
CDR3 DNA: TGTGCCACCAGCAGCAAACTAGCGGGGGGAAAGAGCTCCTACAATGAGCAGTTCTTC
CDR3 protein: CATSSKLAGGKSSYNEQFF

clone size: few
V gene: TRBV5-4
J gene: TRBJ2-7
D gene: TRBD1
CDR3 DNA: TGTGCCAGCAGCTTAGGGACAGGGGGCGATAACTACTACGAGCAGTACTTC
CDR3 protein: CASSLGTGGDNYYEQYF

clone size: NA
V gene: TRBV19
J gene: TRBJ1-2
D gene: TRBD1
CDR3 DNA: TGTGCCAGTAGTATTCGTCAGGGGGTTTATGGCTACACCTTC
CDR3 protein: CASSIRQGVYGYTF

clone size: once
V gene: TRBV10-3
J gene: TRBJ2-7
D gene: NA
CDR3 DNA: TGTGCCACAGGGTCAGCTGGCTCCTACGAGCAGTACTTC
CDR3 protein: CATGSAGSYEQYF

clone size: once
V gene: TRBV19
J gene: TRBJ2-2
D gene: TRBD1
CDR3 DNA: TGTGCCAGTAGTTTTGACAGGGTAGGCGGGGAGCTGTTTTTT
CDR3 protein: CASSFDRVGGELFF

clone size: NA
V gene: TRBV30
J gene: TRBJ1-1
D gene: NA
CDR3 DNA: TGTGCCTGGAGTAGGTATGGGGCAGGGAACACTGAAGCTTTCTTT
CDR3 protein: CAWSRYGAGNTEAFF

clone size: NA
V gene: TRBV29-1
J gene: TRBJ1-2
D gene: TRBD1
CDR3 DNA: TGCAGCGTTGAAGCGTTCGTGACAGGGGGAAACTATGGCTACACCTTC
CDR3 protein: CSVEAFVTGGNYGYTF

clone size: NA
V gene: TRBV11-2
J gene: TRBJ1-2
D gene: NA
CDR3 DNA: TGTGCCAGCAGCTCATCAGACCGGCGGCGTGGCTACACCTTC
CDR3 protein: CASSSSDRRRGYTF

clone size: NA
V gene: TRBV12-3/TRBV12-4
J gene: TRBJ1-3
D gene: TRBD1
CDR3 DNA: TGTGCCAGCAGTTTAACAGGGGCAAACACCATATATTTT
CDR3 protein: CASSLTGANTIYF

clone size: NA
V gene: TRBV6-5
J gene: TRBJ1-3
D gene: NA
CDR3 DNA: TGTGCCAGCAGTAAACCGGGACACGACTTTAACACCATATATTTT
CDR3 protein: CASSKPGHDFNTIYF

clone size: NA
V gene: TRBV21-1
J gene: TRBJ1-6
D gene: NA
CDR3 DNA: TGTGCCAGCAGCAAAGGTAACAAGAATTCACCCCTCCACTTT
CDR3 protein: CASSKGNKNSPLHF

clone size: NA
V gene: TRBV3-1/TRBV3-2
J gene: TRBJ2-3
D gene: TRBD2
CDR3 DNA: TGTGCCAGCAGCCGCGGGAGGAGGGGGGGGGCCACAGATACGCAGTATTTT
CDR3 protein: CASSRGRRGGATDTQYF

clone size: NA
V gene: TRBV5-4
J gene: TRBJ1-3
D gene: NA
CDR3 DNA: TGTGCCAGCAGCGCCGGGGGGGGCAAGGGGATCTCTGGAAACACCATATATTTT
CDR3 protein: CASSAGGGKGISGNTIYF

clone size: once
V gene: TRBV4-1
J gene: TRBJ1-5
D gene: NA
CDR3 DNA: TGCGCCAGCAGCCAAGACGGACACAGGGCAGTCAATCAGCCCCAGCATTTT
CDR3 protein: CASSQDGHRAVNQPQHF

clone size: few
V gene: TRBV7-6
J gene: TRBJ1-5
D gene: NA
CDR3 DNA: TGTGCCAGCAGCTTAGATGCAGGCATCAATCAGCCCCAGCATTTT
CDR3 protein: CASSLDAGINQPQHF

clone size: NA
V gene: TRBV27
J gene: TRBJ1-1
D gene: TRBD1
CDR3 DNA: TGTGCCAGCAGTTTGGTCAGGACAGGGGGCCGCACTGAAGCTTTCTTT
CDR3 protein: CASSLVRTGGRTEAFF

clone size: NA
V gene: TRBV18
J gene: TRBJ1-1
D gene: TRBD1
CDR3 DNA: TGTGCCAGCTCCCCGGGACAGATGGGTACCATGAACACTGAAGCTTTCTTT
CDR3 protein: CASSPGQMGTMNTEAFF

clone size: once
V gene: TRBV5-1
J gene: TRBJ1-4
D gene: NA
CDR3 DNA: TGCGCCAGCAGACCCGGGATCGCAACTAATGAAAAACTGTTTTTT
CDR3 protein: CASRPGIATNEKLFF

clone size: NA
V gene: TRBV11-2
J gene: TRBJ2-2
D gene: NA
CDR3 DNA: TGTGCCAGCAGCTTAAAAGGGGCCGGGGAGCTGTTTTTT
CDR3 protein: CASSLKGAGELFF

clone size: NA
V gene: TRBV30
J gene: TRBJ2-7
D gene: NA
CDR3 DNA: TGTGCCTGGAACGCGGGACGGCCCAACCACGAGCAGTACTTC
CDR3 protein: CAWNAGRPNHEQYF

clone size: NA
V gene: TRBV4-1
J gene: TRBJ1-5
D gene: NA
CDR3 DNA: TGCGCCAGCAGCCAAGAGGTGACGAGGAATCAGCCCCAGCATTTT
CDR3 protein: CASSQEVTRNQPQHF

clone size: few
V gene: TRBV19
J gene: TRBJ1-1
D gene: NA
CDR3 DNA: TGTGCCAGTAGTTCCAAGGGGGACACTGAAGCTTTCTTT
CDR3 protein: CASSSKGDTEAFF

clone size: NA
V gene: TRBV27
J gene: TRBJ1-6
D gene: NA
CDR3 DNA: TGTGCCAGCAGTTTATTTGGCGCGGGGGACCCTTCGCCCCTCCACTTT
CDR3 protein: CASSLFGAGDPSPLHF

clone size: NA
V gene: TRBV3-1/TRBV3-2
J gene: TRBJ2-5
D gene: NA
CDR3 DNA: TGTGCCAGCAGCCAAGAGGAGGCCCCGAATCGAGAGACCCAGTACTTC
CDR3 protein: CASSQEEAPNRETQYF

clone size: NA
V gene: TRBV11-2
J gene: TRBJ2-1
D gene: NA
CDR3 DNA: TGTGCCAGCAGCTTTAGATCCAATGAGCAGTTCTTC
CDR3 protein: CASSFRSNEQFF

clone size: NA
V gene: TRBV19
J gene: TRBJ1-6
D gene: TRBD1
CDR3 DNA: TGTGCCAGTAGTATCCGCCACCGGGACAGGGGGAGCTCCTATAATTCACCCCTCCACTTT
CDR3 protein: CASSIRHRDRGSSYNSPLHF

clone size: NA
V gene: TRBV7-2
J gene: TRBJ1-2
D gene: TRBD1
CDR3 DNA: TGTGCCAGCAGCGGCGGACAGGGGGGGTTCTATGGCTACACCTTC
CDR3 protein: CASSGGQGGFYGYTF

clone size: NA
V gene: TRBV6-5
J gene: TRBJ1-5
D gene: NA
CDR3 DNA: TGTGCCAGCAGTTCCTATAGCAATCAGCCCCAGCATTTT
CDR3 protein: CASSSYSNQPQHF

clone size: NA
V gene: TRBV12-5
J gene: TRBJ1-2
D gene: TRBD1
CDR3 DNA: TGTGCTAGTGGTCCAGGGACAGGGTTTGCTAACTATGGCTACACCTTC
CDR3 protein: CASGPGTGFANYGYTF

clone size: NA
V gene: TRBV11-2
J gene: TRBJ1-1
D gene: NA
CDR3 DNA: TGTGCCAGCAGCTTATCATGGCAGACTGAAGCTTTCTTT
CDR3 protein: CASSLSWQTEAFF

clone size: NA
V gene: TRBV2
J gene: TRBJ2-3
D gene: TRBD2
CDR3 DNA: TGTGCCAGCAGCCTGACTAGCGGGACAGATACGCAGTATTTT
CDR3 protein: CASSLTSGTDTQYF

clone size: NA
V gene: TRBV7-8
J gene: TRBJ2-3
D gene: TRBD2
CDR3 DNA: TGTGCCAGCAGCTTAGGCGGGGGGGCCGCTACGCAGTATTTT
CDR3 protein: CASSLGGGAATQYF

clone size: NA
V gene: TRBV5-4
J gene: TRBJ2-7
D gene: NA
CDR3 DNA: TGTGCCAGCAGCTCACAGTTCGTGGGGCGGGGCAACGAGCAGTACTTC
CDR3 protein: CASSSQFVGRGNEQYF

clone size: NA
V gene: TRBV19
J gene: TRBJ2-6
D gene: NA
CDR3 DNA: TGTGCCAGTAGTATAGCCGGGTTTGGGGCCAACGTCCTGACTTTC
CDR3 protein: CASSIAGFGANVLTF

clone size: NA
V gene: TRBV3-1/TRBV3-2
J gene: TRBJ2-7
D gene: NA
CDR3 DNA: TGTGCCAGCAGCCCCCTAGGAGGGGGCCGGTACGAGCAGTACTTC
CDR3 protein: CASSPLGGGRYEQYF

clone size: NA
V gene: TRBV18
J gene: TRBJ1-2
D gene: TRBD1
CDR3 DNA: TGTGCCAGCTCACCAGACAGGGGGTACACTAACTATGGCTACACCTTC
CDR3 protein: CASSPDRGYTNYGYTF